What follows is one T cell receptor (beta chain) and its context. This sample stems from a study of blood T cell repertoires in COVID-19. Clones were sequenced by immunoSEQ multiplex PCR, and TCRdb holds only the in-frame ones, with some missing. The sample holds approximately 46,000 clones, around four fifths seen once. V gave up 5 bases and J gave up 7 bases; unmatched junction bases: 19. CDR1 MDHEN and CDR2 SYDVKM come from the germline V gene. This CDR3 is built from 18 residues. This receptor was taken from a woman aged 60 to 75 with acute or convalescent COVID-19. The rearrangement joins TRBV28 to TRBJ2-5; 10 nucleotides align to TRBD2. Sample: peripheral blood. CDR3 loop: CASSPPQLAGVRSGTQYF. The CDR3 bases are TGTGCCAGCAGTCCCCCCCAGCTAGCGGGGGTACGTTCTGGGACCCAGTACTTC.